Sequencing of this T cell receptor (beta chain) was carried out in a study of T cell responses to AZD1222 COVID-19 vaccine. Study observations and caveats: Regions left unmutated in variants are reportedly the target of nearly half of spike-specific TCRs. The peak T cell response came first, and repertoires were sampled only after it.

This clone was seen a few times. As yet, its antigen is unknown. The repertoire was sequenced with immunoSEQ multiplex PCR; TCRdb's copy has only in-frame clones and lacks some. This sample has 95,000 to 100,000 clones, with roughly 90% found just once. The CDR3 is made up of 14 amino acids. Germline-derived CDR1 and CDR2 are SGHTA and FQGNSA. The junction had 5 bases not matched to a gene; V was cut back by 4 bases and J by 8 bases. This material consisted of peripheral blood, taken 28 days after the second AZD1222 dose. V and J are TRBV7-2 and TRBJ1-6; 7 nucleotides match TRBD1. The clonotype was recovered from an adult who received the AZD1222 COVID-19 vaccine. CDR3 sequence reads: CASSSGQIDSPLHF. CDR3 DNA sequence: TGTGCCAGCAGCTCGGGACAGATAGATTCACCCCTCCACTTT. The variable domain in full, with the rest retrieved from reference TRBV7-2 and TRBJ1-6, is GAGVSQSPSNKVTEKGKDVELRCDPISGHTALYWYRQSLGQGLEFLIYFQGNSAPDKSGLPSDRFSAERTGGSVSTLTIQRTQQEDSAVYLCASSSGQIDSPLHFGNGTRLTVT.